This section outlines one T cell receptor (beta chain) sequence together with its context. Its antigen is undetermined. TCRdb re-called the reads through MiXCR, storing one row per CDR3 protein. The repertoire holds approximately 110,000 distinct CDR3 sequences, with about 30% as singletons. The record originates from a study of T cell repertoires in cytomegalovirus infection. Study overall: Recently identified HLA-C-restricted CMV epitopes were used, and well-studied HLA-B-restricted CMV epitopes were used as well. Matching HLA type, along with CMV infection, was indicated by public TCR beta signatures.

Study-level results: HLA-C-restricted CMV-specific TCR beta clonotypes prevailed in the ex vivo response.

V shed 5 bases and J shed 0 bases, with 11 bases lying between them. CDR3 length: 15 residues. The sample in question was CD8+ T cells from cultured PBMCs, obtained from culture after CMV antigen stimulation. V is TRBV12-3 or TRBV12-4 and J is TRBJ2-1; D not resolved. The TCR originated in a human donor in good health (CMV status not recorded). Some clones in this sample may be carry-over from other donors' samples. CDR3 sequence reads: CASSPARNSYNEQFF. The DNA of the CDR3 is TGTGCCAGCAGTCCCGCCCGGAACTCCTACAATGAGCAGTTCTTC.